These 10 T cell receptor beta chains were all obtained from the same sample, sequenced in a study of blood T cells in healthy people across ages. Then a second PCR, running roughly 7 to 11 cycles, was carried out with a sample-barcoded 5' primer and a J-beta primer mix. In TCRdb, the 5' RACE reads were re-called with MiXCR into one record per CDR3 protein. Seen here are 1,800,000 or so distinct CDR3 sequences, about two fifths observed once, and the top ten hold under 25%. The sample was blood. The receptors here all came from a human donor in good health.

The J gene is TRBJ1-2, the V gene TRBV9; D perhaps matches TRBD1 (5 bases). The CDR3 has 15 amino acids. V was cut by 0 bases and J by 12 bases, with 21 bases left in between. Germline-derived CDR1 and CDR2 are SGDLS and YYNGEE. CDR3 in amino acids: CASSVDDGGAAFHTF. The CDR3, as DNA: TGTGCCAGCAGCGTAGATGACGGAGGGGCGGCGTTCCACACCTTC.

This clonotype has just a few counts. This sequence joins TRBV20-1 and TRBJ2-3; 15 bases are a match to TRBD2. CDR3 length equals 15 residues. Unmatched junction bases numbered 5, after V lost 5 bases and J lost 5 bases. Germline V gene lookup returns CDR1 DFQATT and CDR2 SNEGSKA (reference sequence). DNA for the CDR3: TGCAGTGCTCCGCGGACTAGCGGGGGGGGAGATACGCAGTATTTT. Protein: CSAPRTSGGGDTQYF.

The V and J genes are TRBV4-1 and TRBJ1-1; D call uncertain. Per germline, CDR1 MGHRA and CDR2 YSYEKL. Trimming stripped 0 bases from V and 0 bases from J, with 8 bases between. The CDR3 runs to 15 residues. The CDR3 here is CASSQDGLLNTEAFF. The CDR3 nucleotides read TGCGCCAGCAGCCAAGACGGACTGCTGAACACTGAAGCTTTCTTT.

At least ten counts were recorded for this clonotype. The chain employs TRBV3-1 and TRBJ2-3; D is perhaps TRBD1 (6 bases). CDR1 and CDR2 (germline): LGHDT, YNNKEL (reference sequence). The germline V and J ends were trimmed by 6 bases and 4 bases, with 8 bases remaining between them. The CDR3 loop spans 12 amino acids. CDR3 bases: TGTGCCAGCAGTCAGGGGCCAGATACGCAGTATTTT. Translated: CASSQGPDTQYF.

The J gene is TRBJ1-6, the V gene TRBV7-2, with 11 bases fitting TRBD1. CDR3 size: 14 residues. CDR1 SGHTA and CDR2 FQGNSA come from the germline V gene. V dropped 4 bases and J dropped 9; count of bases not matched to a gene: 2. As DNA, the CDR3 is TGTGCCAGCAGCTCGGACAGGGGGCTTTCACCCCTCCACTTT. The encoded protein is CASSSDRGLSPLHF. Full variable domain (missing parts from reference TRBV7-2 and TRBJ1-6): GAGVSQSPSNKVTEKGKDVELRCDPISGHTALYWYRQSLGQGLEFLIYFQGNSAPDKSGLPSDRFSAERTGGSVSTLTIQRTQQEDSAVYLCASSSDRGLSPLHFGNGTRLTVT.

V gene TRBV5-1 combines with J gene TRBJ2-7; perhaps D is TRBD1 or TRBD2 (6 bases each). The CDR3 length is 15 residues. V gave up 4 bases and J gave up 0 bases, with 14 bases separating them. The V gene's germline CDR1 is SGHRS and CDR2 YFSETQ. Here the CDR3 reads CASSTAGHSSYEQYF. The DNA of the CDR3 is TGCGCCAGCAGCACGGCGGGACACTCCTCCTACGAGCAGTACTTC. Variable domain in full (rest from reference TRBV5-1 and TRBJ2-7): KAGVTQTPRYLIKTRGQQVTLSCSPISGHRSVSWYQQTPGQGLQFLFEYFSETQRNKGNFPGRFSGRQFSNSRSEMNVSTLELGDSALYLCASSTAGHSSYEQYFGPGTRLTVT.

As DNA, the CDR3 is TGTGCCAGCAGCCAAGGACCAGCGGGGGCCACAAGCTCCTACAATGAGCAGTTCTTC. Translating it yields CASSQGPAGATSSYNEQFF. The V call is TRBV3-1, the J call TRBJ2-1; TRBD2 aligns across 8 bases. Germline V gene lookup returns CDR1 LGHDT and CDR2 YNNKEL (reference sequence). The length of the CDR3 is 19 residues. The V segment lost 1 base and the J segment 0 bases; nucleotides outside the gene matches: 11.

This clonotype was counted only a few times. The chain combines TRBV20-1 with TRBJ2-7; D possibly matches TRBD1 or TRBD2 (5 bases each). Germline V gene lookup returns CDR1 DFQATT and CDR2 SNEGSKA (reference sequence). V shed 3 bases and J shed 3 bases, with 21 bases lying between them. The CDR3 covers 16 residues. The CDR3 coding sequence is TGCAGTGCTAGCACCCCATGGGGGTTGCAAGGCTACGAGCAGTACTTC. Its protein product is CSASTPWGLQGYEQYF.

The chain recombines TRBV7-9 with TRBJ1-1, with D unresolved. From germline, CDR1 is SEHNR and CDR2 FQNEAQ (reference sequence). This CDR3 region has 15 residues. With 3 bases removed from V and 0 bases from J, the gap between germline ends came to 11 bases. CDR3 sequence (DNA): TGTGCCAGCAGCTTCGGTGCGGTTATGAACACTGAAGCTTTCTTT. Translated, it gives CASSFGAVMNTEAFF.

This chain links TRBV27 with TRBJ2-3, with D unresolved. The V gene's germline CDR1 is MNHEY and CDR2 SMNVEV (reference sequence). V dropped 3 bases and J dropped 1 base, with 14 bases sitting between them. The CDR3 extends over 16 amino acids. The CDR3 is CASSFLRKAGTDTQYF. CDR3 nucleotide sequence: TGTGCCAGCAGTTTCCTGAGAAAGGCAGGCACAGATACGCAGTATTTT.